This T cell receptor beta chain is drawn from a study of blood T cell repertoires in COVID-19. There are 13 residues in the CDR3. Trimming removed 6 bases at V and 2 bases at J, with 11 bases between. Germline V gene sequence: CDR1 MNHEY, CDR2 SVGAGI. In the original analysis: Amplification with reference gene primers provided the estimates of nucleated cell counts. Measured with immunoSEQ multiplex PCR; TCRdb has only the in-frame clones, and not every one. V and J calls and clone size are as listed in that table; D and trimming were resolved from the DNA. This table holds about 240,000 clones, around 80% found once.

Sample: peripheral blood. V gene TRBV6-5 combines with J gene TRBJ2-7; a possible D gene is TRBD1 (5 bases). The source is a young woman with acute or convalescent COVID-19. The CDR3 DNA reads as TGTGCCAGCAGCCTAGACAGTACCTACGAGCAGTACTTC. Translating gives CASSLDSTYEQYF.